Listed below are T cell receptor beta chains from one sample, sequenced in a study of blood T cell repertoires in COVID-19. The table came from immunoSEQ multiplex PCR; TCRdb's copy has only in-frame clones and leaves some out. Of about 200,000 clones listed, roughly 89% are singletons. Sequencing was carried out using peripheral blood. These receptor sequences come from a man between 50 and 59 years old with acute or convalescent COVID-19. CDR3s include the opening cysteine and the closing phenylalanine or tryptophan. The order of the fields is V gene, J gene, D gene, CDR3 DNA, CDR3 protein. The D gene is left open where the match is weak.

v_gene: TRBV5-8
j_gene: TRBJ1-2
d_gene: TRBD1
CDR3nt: TGTGCCAGCAGCATCCCCGGGACAGGGGGCGTTGGCTACACCTTC
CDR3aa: CASSIPGTGGVGYTF

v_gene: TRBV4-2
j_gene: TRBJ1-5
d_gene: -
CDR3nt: TGTGCCAGCAGCCAAGATCCACGTCAGGGGCAGCCCCAGCATTTT
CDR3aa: CASSQDPRQGQPQHF

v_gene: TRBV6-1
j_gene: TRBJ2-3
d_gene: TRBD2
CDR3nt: TGTGCCAGCATCCGAGGACTAGCGGGGGAAAATACGCAGTATTTT
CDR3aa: CASIRGLAGENTQYF

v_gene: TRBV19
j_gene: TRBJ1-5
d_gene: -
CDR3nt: TGTGCCAGTAGTATGAGAGGACAGCCCCAGCATTTT
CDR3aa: CASSMRGQPQHF

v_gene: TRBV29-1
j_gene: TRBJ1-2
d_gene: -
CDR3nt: TGCAGCGTTGAAGCTCGGTATGGCTACACCTTC
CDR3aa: CSVEARYGYTF

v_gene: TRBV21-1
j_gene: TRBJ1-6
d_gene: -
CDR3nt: TGTGCCAGCAGCAAGGCCCGACACGTTAATTCACCCCTCCACTTT
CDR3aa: CASSKARHVNSPLHF

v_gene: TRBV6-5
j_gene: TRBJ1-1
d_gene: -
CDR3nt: TGTGCCAGCAGTTTAACAGGGTCGACTGAAGCTTTCTTT
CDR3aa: CASSLTGSTEAFF

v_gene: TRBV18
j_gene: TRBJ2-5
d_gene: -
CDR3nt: TGTGCCAGCTCACCTCCACAAGGGGGGACCCAGTACTTC
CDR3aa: CASSPPQGGTQYF

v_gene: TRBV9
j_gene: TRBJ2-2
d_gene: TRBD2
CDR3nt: TGTGCCAGCAGCGCAGGACTAGCGGGGGGTCATTTGCTGTTTTTT
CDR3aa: CASSAGLAGGHLLFF

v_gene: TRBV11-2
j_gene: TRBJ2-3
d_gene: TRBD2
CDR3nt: TGTGCCAGCAGCTCCCAAGCGGGGTGGGGCACAGATACGCAGTATTTT
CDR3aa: CASSSQAGWGTDTQYF